The 21 T cell receptor beta chains below were found in one sample sequenced in a study of blood T cell repertoires in COVID-19. This table comes from immunoSEQ multiplex PCR, and its TCRdb copy is limited to in-frame clones, with some not included. This table holds 90,000 to 95,000 clones, around 90% found once. The sample comprised peripheral blood. All receptors come from a woman of 80 years or more with active COVID-19.

The rearrangement uses TRBV13 and TRBJ2-7; no clear D gene. The CDR3 is made up of 18 amino acids. The germline V gene encodes CDR1 PRHDT and CDR2 FYEKMQ (reference sequence). The ends were cut back, 6 bases at V and 4 bases at J, with 28 bases in the middle. CDR3 in amino acids: CASRPSATPLYSRYEQYF. DNA for the CDR3: TGTGCCAGCAGGCCTTCGGCGACTCCCTTGTATAGCCGGTACGAGCAGTACTTC.

The chain combines TRBV4-2 with TRBJ1-5; D ambiguous. Germline V gene data show CDR1 as LGHNA and CDR2 as YNFKEQ. The ends were cut back, 0 bases at V and 0 bases at J, with 9 bases in the middle. This CDR3 region has 16 residues. The CDR3 DNA sequence: TGTGCCAGCAGCCAAGAGGGCGGGAGTAGCAATCAGCCCCAGCATTTT. As protein: CASSQEGGSSNQPQHF.

The chain employs TRBV4-2 and TRBJ1-2, with D perhaps TRBD1 (6 bases). The CDR3 runs to 15 residues. The V gene lost 2 bases and the J gene lost 2 bases, with 12 bases spanning the gap. Germline CDR1 LGHNA, CDR2 YNFKEQ. This chain's CDR3 is CASSQSAGANYGYTF. The CDR3 DNA reads as TGTGCCAGCAGCCAAAGTGCGGGGGCGAACTATGGCTACACCTTC.

The V call is TRBV3-1 (or the pseudogene TRBV3-2), the J call TRBJ2-7; 9 nucleotides match TRBD2. Trimming cost V 1 base and J 2 bases; bases outside gene matches: 3. The germline V gene encodes CDR1 LGHDT and CDR2 YNNKEL (reference sequence). This CDR3 has 15 amino acids. The CDR3 sequence: CASSQGAGGTYEQYF. CDR3 nucleotide sequence: TGTGCCAGCAGCCAAGGAGCGGGAGGAACCTACGAGCAGTACTTC.

The chain uses TRBV6-6 and TRBJ2-1; TRBD2 matches 10 bases. Trimming removed 6 bases from V and 6 bases from J; junction bases left unmatched: 11. The CDR3 covers 16 residues. CDR1 is MNHNY, CDR2 SVGAGI, per germline (reference sequence). Here the CDR3 DNA reads TGTGCCAGCAGGACAGCCGGGACTAGCGCACTCAATGAGCAGTTCTTC. Translated, it gives CASRTAGTSALNEQFF.

The genes are TRBV7-3 and TRBJ2-1; 9 bases fit TRBD2. The CDR3 length is 15 residues. Germline loops: CDR1 SGHTA, CDR2 FQGTGA. Trimming removed 5 bases from V and 2 bases from J; junction bases left unmatched: 4. DNA for the CDR3: TGTGCCAGCAGCCAGACTAGCGGAACCTACAATGAGCAGTTCTTC. Its translation is CASSQTSGTYNEQFF.

This clone was seen only a few times. The chain recombines TRBV5-4 with TRBJ2-2, with 11 bases that match TRBD2. With V trimmed by 6 bases and J by 4 bases, 11 bases remained unmatched. Looked up from germline, CDR1 is SGHNT and CDR2 is YYREEE (reference sequence). The CDR3 totals 17 residues. The CDR3 DNA is TGTGCCAGCACCCCGGTAGCGGGAGGGCCAGGCACCGGGGAGCTGTTTTTT. This translates into CASTPVAGGPGTGELFF.

The chain carries TRBV28 and TRBJ2-3; TRBD2 aligns across 10 bases. CDR3 length equals 15 residues. Per the germline V gene, CDR1 is MDHEN and CDR2 is SYDVKM. The V segment lost 5 bases and the J segment 2 bases; nucleotides outside the gene matches: 4. The chain's CDR3 is CASSEREGATDTQYF. CDR3 nucleotides: TGTGCCAGCAGTGAGCGGGAGGGGGCCACAGATACGCAGTATTTT.

CDR3 sequence (DNA): TGTGCCAGCAGCCAAATAGGGACTAGCGGGAGTGGTGAGCAGTTCTTC. Protein sequence: CASSQIGTSGSGEQFF. The chain links TRBV7-2 to TRBJ2-1, with 14 bases that match TRBD2. The CDR3 is made up of 16 amino acids. CDR1 and CDR2 from the germline V gene are SGHTA and FQGNSA. Trimming took 5 bases from V and 9 from J; bases not matched to a gene: 9.

The rearrangement uses TRBV2 and TRBJ2-3, with 9 bases identical to TRBD2. CDR1 and CDR2 (germline): SNHLY, FYNNEI. V lost 2 bases and J lost 5; bases outside the gene matches: 5. This CDR3 contains 15 residues. Here the CDR3 reads CASSEMAGGLDTQYF. In DNA, the CDR3 is TGTGCCAGCAGTGAAATGGCGGGAGGGCTAGATACGCAGTATTTT.

This rearrangement joins TRBV2 to TRBJ2-7, with TRBD2 as a possible D gene (5 bases). The CDR3 extends over 11 amino acids. The V and J ends lost 6 bases and 5 bases respectively, with 8 bases between them. Germline loops: CDR1 SNHLY, CDR2 FYNNEI. CDR3 bases: TGTGCCAGCAGCCAGACTAACGAGCAGTACTTC. It encodes CASSQTNEQYF.

The chain couples TRBV4-2 to TRBJ2-3, with TRBD2 as a possible D gene (7 bases). With 3 bases removed from V and 4 bases from J, the gap between germline ends came to 14 bases. The CDR3 contains 15 residues. Germline-derived CDR1 and CDR2 are LGHNA and YNFKEQ. CDR3 residues: CASSQRGRFPDTQYF. CDR3 in DNA: TGTGCCAGCAGCCAGCGGGGGCGCTTTCCAGATACGCAGTATTTT.

The rearrangement links TRBV28 to TRBJ2-7; unclear D gene. V was shortened by 10 bases and J by 2 bases, with 12 bases between the two germline ends. The CDR3 totals 12 residues. In germline, CDR1 is MDHEN, CDR2 SYDVKM. The chain's CDR3 is CATSPVTYEQYF. CDR3 nucleotide sequence: TGTGCCACTTCCCCCGTTACCTACGAGCAGTACTTC.

The V gene is TRBV4-3, the J gene TRBJ2-3, with 12 bases identical to TRBD2. The trim removed 0 bases at V and 0 bases at J, leaving 1 base unmatched. The CDR3 has 17 residues. Germline loops: CDR1 LGHNA, CDR2 YSLEER. CDR3: CASSQEGTSGSTDTQYF. CDR3 bases: TGCGCCAGCAGCCAAGAAGGGACTAGCGGGAGCACAGATACGCAGTATTTT.

This sequence joins TRBV28 and TRBJ2-5; TRBD1 aligns across 10 bases. V lost 10 bases and J lost 5; bases outside the gene matches: 10. Germline CDR1 is MDHEN and CDR2 is SYDVKM. The CDR3 covers 14 residues. CDR3: CAIRKDRGFETQYF. DNA for the CDR3: TGTGCCATCCGAAAGGACAGGGGGTTTGAGACCCAGTACTTC.

V is TRBV28 and J is TRBJ1-5, with D tentatively TRBD1 (5 bases). Germline V CDR1 and CDR2: MDHEN, SYDVKM. V lost 6 bases and J lost 3, with 18 bases in between. The CDR3 loop spans 16 amino acids. In DNA, the CDR3 is TGTGCCAGCAGCCTTTGGGGGAGGGGCCTCAATCAGCCCCAGCATTTT. Protein product: CASSLWGRGLNQPQHF.

This chain connects TRBV19 to TRBJ1-1; D is undetermined. V lost 6 bases and J lost 4, with 15 bases in between. Looked up from germline, CDR1 is LNHDA and CDR2 is SQIVND (reference sequence). The CDR3 is made up of 14 amino acids. CDR3 residues: CASSPRQVGTEAFF. CDR3 nucleotide sequence: TGTGCCAGTAGCCCTCGGCAGGTCGGCACTGAAGCTTTCTTT. Full variable domain (remainder filled in from reference TRBV19 and TRBJ1-1): DGGITQSPKYLFRKEGQNVTLSCEQNLNHDAMYWYRQDPGQGLRLIYYSQIVNDFQKGDIAEGYSVSREKKESFPLTVTSAQKNPTAFYLCASSPRQVGTEAFFGQGTRLTVV.

Concerning this clone itself: Relative to the germline gene, one junction end is altered; a read error may explain this. The V call is TRBV24-1, the J call TRBJ1-1, with 7 bases matching TRBD1. The germline V gene has CDR1 KGHDR and CDR2 SFDVKD. The CDR3 contains 13 residues. The CDR3 coding sequence is TGTGCCACCAGTGATTTGTCCACAGGGGTTTCAAGTTTT. This encodes CATSDLSTGVSSF.

The chain joins TRBV28 to TRBJ2-3; maybe TRBD1 (5 bases). Trimming took 8 bases from V and 8 from J, leaving 23 bases between them. Germline values: CDR1 MDHEN, CDR2 SYDVKM. The CDR3 totals 15 residues. The CDR3 spells CASGAGWVMLSTQYF. CDR3 sequence (DNA): TGTGCCAGCGGGGCTGGATGGGTTATGTTGAGTACGCAGTATTTT.

V and J are TRBV28 and TRBJ2-4; TRBD2 is a possible D gene (5 bases). Germline CDR1 is MDHEN and CDR2 is SYDVKM. V was pared by 6 bases and J by 0 bases, with 12 bases between. This CDR3 has 15 amino acids. This CDR3 reads CASRGSAIAKNIQYF. CDR3 bases: TGTGCCAGCAGGGGGAGCGCTATAGCCAAAAACATTCAGTACTTC.

The chain uses TRBV7-2 and TRBJ1-1, with D tentatively TRBD1 (6 bases). With 2 bases removed from V and 4 bases from J, the gap between germline ends came to 14 bases. Germline V gene data show CDR1 as SGHTA and CDR2 as FQGNSA. The CDR3 is made up of 15 amino acids. The CDR3 bases are TGTGCCAGCAGCTTACTCAGGGGATGGGGCACTGAAGCTTTCTTT. Amino acids: CASSLLRGWGTEAFF. Supplemented by reference TRBV7-2 and TRBJ1-1, the full variable domain reads GAGVSQSPSNKVTEKGKDVELRCDPISGHTALYWYRQSLGQGLEFLIYFQGNSAPDKSGLPSDRFSAERTGGSVSTLTIQRTQQEDSAVYLCASSLLRGWGTEAFFGQGTRLTVV.